Listed here are 6 T cell receptor beta chains from one sample, sequenced in a study of spatial heterogeneity in lung cancer. TCRdb processed the 5' RACE reads anew with MiXCR; each CDR3 protein has one entry. The repertoire holds roughly 20,000 distinct CDR3 sequences, 4.6% seen once, with less than 8% in the top ten. As for time point: sample taken at primary tumor resection. Sequenced here: PBMCs, sampled at surgery. These receptors were obtained from a male donor with early-stage non-small cell lung cancer.

This clonotype was recorded many times. In nucleotides, the CDR3 is TGTGCCAGCAGTTACGGGGGCAGCTCCTACAATGAGCAGTTCTTC. This encodes CASSYGGSSYNEQFF. The chain recombines TRBV28 with TRBJ2-1, with D perhaps matching TRBD1 or TRBD2 (6 bases each). This CDR3 spans 15 amino acids. Trimming took 4 bases from V and 0 from J, leaving 10 bases between them. The germline V gene encodes CDR1 MDHEN and CDR2 SYDVKM.

This clonotype came up once. This sequence joins TRBV5-4 and TRBJ2-5; D uncertain. Trimming stripped 0 bases from V and 3 bases from J, with 9 bases between. CDR1 and CDR2 (germline): SGHNT, YYREEE (reference sequence). This CDR3 comprises 14 residues. Written as DNA, the CDR3 is TGTGCCAGCAGCTTGGATGAGAGAGAAGAGACCCAGTACTTC. Its protein product is CASSLDEREETQYF. Using reference TRBV5-4 and TRBJ2-5 for the parts outside the CDR3, the full variable domain is ETGVTQSPTHLIKTRGQQVTLRCSSQSGHNTVSWYQQALGQGPQFIFQYYREEENGRGNFPPRFSGLQFPNYSSELNVNALELDDSALYLCASSLDEREETQYFGPGTRLLVL.

Only a few counts were recorded for this clonotype. V and J are TRBV5-6 and TRBJ2-4; 7 bases match TRBD1. Germline CDR1 SGHDT, CDR2 YYEEEE. The CDR3 loop spans 15 amino acids. The V and J ends lost 6 bases and 7 bases, in that order; junction bases with no gene match: 13. In nucleotides, the CDR3 is TGTGCCAGCATCTCCTCAGGGGGTGTGGGGAACATTCAGTACTTC. Translating it yields CASISSGGVGNIQYF.

The sample holds many counts of this clonotype. The V and J genes are TRBV13 and TRBJ2-5, with a possible D match to TRBD1 (6 bases). The CDR3 extends over 15 amino acids. Looked up from germline, CDR1 is PRHDT and CDR2 is FYEKMQ (reference sequence). Trimming left V 2 bases short and J 4 bases short, with 14 bases between. The CDR3 loop reads CASSLIGQGIETQYF. In nucleotides, the CDR3 is TGTGCCAGCAGCTTAATTGGTCAGGGGATAGAGACCCAGTACTTC.

By share, this clonotype ranks as medium-sized. The chain is built from TRBV11-2 and TRBJ1-5, with 7 bases lining up with TRBD1. With 5 bases clipped from V and 6 bases from J, the junction kept 13 bases outside the gene matches. Germline values: CDR1 SGHAT, CDR2 FQNNGV. CDR3 length: 16 amino acids. The DNA of the CDR3 is TGTGCCAGCAGCCTAACGACAGGGACGTCAAGTCAGCCCCAGCATTTT. Its protein product is CASSLTTGTSSQPQHF.

This clonotype was recorded at least ten times. V usage is TRBV4-2 and J usage is TRBJ1-6; D may be TRBD1 (6 bases). Germline V CDR1 and CDR2: LGHNA, YNFKEQ. The V and J ends lost 0 bases and 14 bases respectively, with 20 bases between them. The CDR3 runs to 16 residues. The CDR3 protein is CASSQELRGALGALHF. The CDR3 DNA sequence: TGTGCCAGCAGCCAAGAGTTGAGGGGGGCCTTAGGGGCCCTCCACTTT.